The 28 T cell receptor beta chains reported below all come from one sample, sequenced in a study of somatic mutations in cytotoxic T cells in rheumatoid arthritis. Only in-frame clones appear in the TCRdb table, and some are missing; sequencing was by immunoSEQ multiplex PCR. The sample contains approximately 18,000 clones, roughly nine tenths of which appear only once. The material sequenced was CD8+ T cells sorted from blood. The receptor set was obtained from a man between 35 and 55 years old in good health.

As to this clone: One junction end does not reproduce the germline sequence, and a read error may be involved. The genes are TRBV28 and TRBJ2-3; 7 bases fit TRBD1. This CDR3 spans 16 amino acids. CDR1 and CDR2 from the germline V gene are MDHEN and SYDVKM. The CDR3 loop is CASSRPTGPSRDTQYF. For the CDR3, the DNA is TGTGCCAGCAGCCGCCCGACAGGGCCCAGCAGAGATACGCAGTATTTT.

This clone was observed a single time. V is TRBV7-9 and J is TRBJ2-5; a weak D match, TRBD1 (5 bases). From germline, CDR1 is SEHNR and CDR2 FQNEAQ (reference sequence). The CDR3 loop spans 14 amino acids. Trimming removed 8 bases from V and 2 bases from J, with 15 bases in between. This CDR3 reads CASGEWGSQETQYF. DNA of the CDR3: TGTGCCAGCGGAGAGTGGGGCTCACAAGAGACCCAGTACTTC. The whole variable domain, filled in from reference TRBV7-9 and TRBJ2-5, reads DTGVSQNPRHKITKRGQNVTFRCDPISEHNRLYWYRQTLGQGPEFLTYFQNEAQLEKSRLLSDRFSAERPKGSFSTLEIQRTEQGDSAMYLCASGEWGSQETQYFGPGTRLLVL.

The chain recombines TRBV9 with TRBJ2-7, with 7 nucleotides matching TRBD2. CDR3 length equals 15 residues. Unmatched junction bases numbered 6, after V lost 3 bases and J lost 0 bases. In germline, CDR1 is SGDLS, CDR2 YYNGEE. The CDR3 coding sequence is TGTGCCAGCAGCGCCCGGGACTATGGCTCCTACGAGCAGTACTTC. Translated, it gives CASSARDYGSYEQYF. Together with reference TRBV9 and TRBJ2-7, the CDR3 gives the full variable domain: DSGVTQTPKHLITATGQRVTLRCSPRSGDLSVYWYQQSLDQGLQFLIQYYNGEERAKGNILERFSAQQFPDLHSELNLSSLELGDSALYFCASSARDYGSYEQYFGPGTRLTVT.

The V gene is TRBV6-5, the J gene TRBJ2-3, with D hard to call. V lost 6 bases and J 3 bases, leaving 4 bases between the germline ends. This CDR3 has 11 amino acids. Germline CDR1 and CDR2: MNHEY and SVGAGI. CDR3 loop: CASRTTDTQYF. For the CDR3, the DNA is TGTGCCAGCAGAACAACAGATACGCAGTATTTT.

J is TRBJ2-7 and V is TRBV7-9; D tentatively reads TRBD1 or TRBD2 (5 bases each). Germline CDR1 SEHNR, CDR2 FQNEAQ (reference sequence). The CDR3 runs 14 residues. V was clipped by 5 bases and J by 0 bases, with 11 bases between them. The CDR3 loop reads CASSLTGRSYEQYF. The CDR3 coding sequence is TGTGCCAGCAGCCTAACGGGGCGCTCCTACGAGCAGTACTTC.

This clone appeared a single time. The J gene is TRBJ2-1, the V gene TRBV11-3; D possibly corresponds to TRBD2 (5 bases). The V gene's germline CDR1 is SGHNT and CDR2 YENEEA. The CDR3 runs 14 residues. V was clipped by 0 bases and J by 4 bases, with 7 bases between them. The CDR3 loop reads CASSLDTGYNEQFF. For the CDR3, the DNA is TGTGCCAGCAGCTTAGATACGGGATACAATGAGCAGTTCTTC.

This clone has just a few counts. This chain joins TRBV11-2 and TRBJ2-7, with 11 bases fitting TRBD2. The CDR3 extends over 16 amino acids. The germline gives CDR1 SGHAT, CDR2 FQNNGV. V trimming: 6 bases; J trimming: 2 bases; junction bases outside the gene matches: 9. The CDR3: CASRGPSGRNPYEQYF. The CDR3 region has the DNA TGTGCCAGCAGGGGGCCTAGCGGGAGGAACCCCTACGAGCAGTACTTC.

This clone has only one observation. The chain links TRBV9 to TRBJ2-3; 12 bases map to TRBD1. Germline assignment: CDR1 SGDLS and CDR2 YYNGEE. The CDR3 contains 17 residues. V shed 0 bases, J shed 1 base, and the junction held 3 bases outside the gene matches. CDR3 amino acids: CASSVDGDRGRTDTQYF. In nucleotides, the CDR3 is TGTGCCAGCAGCGTAGATGGGGACAGGGGGCGCACAGATACGCAGTATTTT.

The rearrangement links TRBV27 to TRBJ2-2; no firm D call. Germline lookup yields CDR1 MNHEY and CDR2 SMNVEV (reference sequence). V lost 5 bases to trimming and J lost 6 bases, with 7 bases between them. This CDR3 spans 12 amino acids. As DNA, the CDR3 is TGTGCCAGCAGTATTCACGCCGGGGAGCTGTTTTTT. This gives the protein CASSIHAGELFF.

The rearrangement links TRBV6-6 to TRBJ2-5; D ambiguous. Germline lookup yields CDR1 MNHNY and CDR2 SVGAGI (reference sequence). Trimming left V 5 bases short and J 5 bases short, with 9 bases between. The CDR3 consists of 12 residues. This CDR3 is CASSTLRETQYF. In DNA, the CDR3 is TGTGCCAGCAGTACCCTGAGGGAGACCCAGTACTTC.

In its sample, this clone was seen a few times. CDR3 DNA: TGTGCCAGCAGCAGCCCGGGACAGGGGGCAGATCCAGGCGAGCAGTACTTC. Translated: CASSSPGQGADPGEQYF. The V gene is TRBV7-9, the J gene TRBJ2-7; 12 bases map to TRBD1. This CDR3 spans 17 amino acids. The germline CDR1 and CDR2 sequences are SEHNR and FQNEAQ (reference sequence). The junction had 14 bases not matched to a gene; V was cut back by 5 bases and J by 6 bases.

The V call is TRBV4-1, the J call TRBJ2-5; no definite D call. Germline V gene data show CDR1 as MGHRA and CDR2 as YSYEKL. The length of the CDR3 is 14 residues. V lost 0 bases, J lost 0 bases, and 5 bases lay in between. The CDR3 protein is CASSQEGHQETQYF. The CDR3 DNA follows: TGCGCCAGCAGCCAAGAAGGCCACCAAGAGACCCAGTACTTC.

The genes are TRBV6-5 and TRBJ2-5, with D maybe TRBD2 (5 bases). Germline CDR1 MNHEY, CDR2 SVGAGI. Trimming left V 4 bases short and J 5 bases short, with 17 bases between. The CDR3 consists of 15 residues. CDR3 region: CASSSPGRGSETQYF. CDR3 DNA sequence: TGTGCCAGCAGTTCACCGGGAAGAGGATCGGAGACCCAGTACTTC.

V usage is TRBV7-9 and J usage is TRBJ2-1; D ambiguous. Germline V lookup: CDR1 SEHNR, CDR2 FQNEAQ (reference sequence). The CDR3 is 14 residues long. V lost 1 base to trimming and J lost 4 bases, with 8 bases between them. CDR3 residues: CASSLVREYNEQFF. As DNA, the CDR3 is TGTGCCAGCAGCTTAGTAAGGGAATACAATGAGCAGTTCTTC.

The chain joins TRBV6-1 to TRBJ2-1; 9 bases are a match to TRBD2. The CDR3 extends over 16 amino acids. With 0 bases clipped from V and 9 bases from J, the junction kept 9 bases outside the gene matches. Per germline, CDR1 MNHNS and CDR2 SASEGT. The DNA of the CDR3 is TGTGCCAGCAGTGAAGCTGCTAGCGGGACTAGAGGTGAGCAGTTCTTC. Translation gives CASSEAASGTRGEQFF.

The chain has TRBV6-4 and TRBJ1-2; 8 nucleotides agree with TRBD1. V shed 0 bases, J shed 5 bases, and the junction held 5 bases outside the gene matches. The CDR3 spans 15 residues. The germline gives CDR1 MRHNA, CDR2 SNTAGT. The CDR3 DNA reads TGTGCCAGCAGTGACTCGTTTACAGGGGGGTATGGCTACACCTTC. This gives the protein CASSDSFTGGYGYTF.

CDR3 sequence reads: CASSYSIGSLGTEAFF. CDR3 in DNA: TGTGCCAGCAGTTACTCGATCGGGTCTCTGGGCACTGAAGCTTTCTTT. The chain has TRBV6-5 and TRBJ1-1, with D uncertain. V shed 0 bases and J shed 4 bases, with 15 bases lying between them. The CDR3 sequence is 16 residues long. Germline CDR1 reads MNHEY; CDR2 reads SVGAGI.

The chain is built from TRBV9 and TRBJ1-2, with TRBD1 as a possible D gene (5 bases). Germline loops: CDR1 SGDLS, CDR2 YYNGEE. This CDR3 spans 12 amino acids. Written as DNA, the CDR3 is TGTGACAAACTCGACAGTAACTATGGCTACACCTTC. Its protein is CDKLDSNYGYTF.

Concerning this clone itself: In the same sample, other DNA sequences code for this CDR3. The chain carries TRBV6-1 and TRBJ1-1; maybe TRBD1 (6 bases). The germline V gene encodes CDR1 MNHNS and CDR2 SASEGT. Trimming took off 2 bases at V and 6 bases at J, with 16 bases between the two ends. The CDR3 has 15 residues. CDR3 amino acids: CASSERRGGGAEAFF. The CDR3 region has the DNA TGTGCCAGCAGTGAACGCCGGGGTGGGGGCGCTGAAGCTTTCTTT.

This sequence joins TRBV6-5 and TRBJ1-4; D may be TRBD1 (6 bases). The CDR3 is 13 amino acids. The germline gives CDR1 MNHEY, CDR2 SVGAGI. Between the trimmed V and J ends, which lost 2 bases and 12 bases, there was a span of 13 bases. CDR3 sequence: CASSYGGQGELFF. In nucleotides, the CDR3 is TGTGCCAGCAGTTACGGGGGGCAAGGGGAACTGTTTTTT.

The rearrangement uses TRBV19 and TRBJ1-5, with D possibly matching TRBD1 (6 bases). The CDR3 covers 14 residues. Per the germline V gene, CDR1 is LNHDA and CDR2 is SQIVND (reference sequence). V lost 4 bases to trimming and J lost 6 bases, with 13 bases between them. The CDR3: CASSSRGFRQPQHF. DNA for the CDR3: TGTGCCAGTAGTAGCAGGGGTTTCCGTCAGCCCCAGCATTTT.

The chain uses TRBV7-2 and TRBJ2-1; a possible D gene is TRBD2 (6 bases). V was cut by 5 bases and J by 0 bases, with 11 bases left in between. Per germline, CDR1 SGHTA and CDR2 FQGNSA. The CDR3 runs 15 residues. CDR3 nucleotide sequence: TGTGCCAGCAGCCGTGGGGGGAGCTCCTACAATGAGCAGTTCTTC. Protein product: CASSRGGSSYNEQFF.

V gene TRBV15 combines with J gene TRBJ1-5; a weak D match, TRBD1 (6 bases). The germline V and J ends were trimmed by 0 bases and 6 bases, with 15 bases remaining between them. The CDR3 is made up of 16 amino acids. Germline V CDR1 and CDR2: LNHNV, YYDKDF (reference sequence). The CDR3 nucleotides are TGTGCCACCAGCAGAGATAAGTCGGGGGCACTTCAGCCCCAGCATTTT. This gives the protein CATSRDKSGALQPQHF.

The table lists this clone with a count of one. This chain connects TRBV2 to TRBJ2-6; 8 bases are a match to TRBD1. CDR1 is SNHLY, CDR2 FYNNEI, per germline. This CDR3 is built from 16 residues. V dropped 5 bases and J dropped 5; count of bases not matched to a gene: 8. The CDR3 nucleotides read TGTGCCAGCAGTCAACCGCGGACAGGGAGGGCCAACGTCCTGACTTTC. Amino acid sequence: CASSQPRTGRANVLTF.

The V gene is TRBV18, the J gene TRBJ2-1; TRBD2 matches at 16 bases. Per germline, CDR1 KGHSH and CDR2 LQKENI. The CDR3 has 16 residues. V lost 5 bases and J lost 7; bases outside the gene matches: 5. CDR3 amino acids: CASSLSGLAGGNEQFF. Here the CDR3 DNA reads TGTGCCAGCTCATTATCGGGACTAGCGGGAGGGAATGAGCAGTTCTTC. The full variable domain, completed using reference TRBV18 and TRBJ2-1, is NAGVMQNPRHLVRRRGQEARLRCSPMKGHSHVYWYRQLPEEGLKFMVYLQKENIIDESGMPKERFSAEFPKEGPSILRIQQVVRGDSAAYFCASSLSGLAGGNEQFFGPGTRLTVL.

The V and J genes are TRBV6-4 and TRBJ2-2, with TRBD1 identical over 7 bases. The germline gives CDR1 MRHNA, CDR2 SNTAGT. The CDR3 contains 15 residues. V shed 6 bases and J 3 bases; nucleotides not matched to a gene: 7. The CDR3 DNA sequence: TGTGCCAGCAGACCTACAGACAGGGACACCGGGGAGCTGTTTTTT. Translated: CASRPTDRDTGELFF.

Written as DNA, the CDR3 is TGTGCCAGCAGTTTAGTAACAGGCCTGAGGTACGAGCAGTACTTC. This sequence encodes CASSLVTGLRYEQYF. The chain employs TRBV28 and TRBJ2-7, with D possibly being TRBD1 (5 bases). The germline V gene has CDR1 MDHEN and CDR2 SYDVKM. CDR3 length: 15 residues. The V and J ends lost 2 bases and 4 bases respectively, with 15 bases between them.

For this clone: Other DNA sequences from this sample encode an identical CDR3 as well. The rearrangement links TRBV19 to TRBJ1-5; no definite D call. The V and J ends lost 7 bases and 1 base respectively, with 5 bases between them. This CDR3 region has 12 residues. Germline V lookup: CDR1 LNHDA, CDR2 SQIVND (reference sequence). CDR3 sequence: CASKVSNQPQHF. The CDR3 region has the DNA TGTGCCAGTAAGGTGAGCAATCAGCCCCAGCATTTT.